The 24 T cell receptor beta chains reported below all come from one sample, sequenced in a study of blood T cell repertoires in COVID-19. Measured with immunoSEQ multiplex PCR; TCRdb has only the in-frame clones, and not every one. This table has 180,000 or so clones, over 75% appearing once. Sequencing was carried out using peripheral blood. The receptors were sampled from a man aged 55 to 70 who had recovered from COVID-19.

This clone has only a few counts. CDR3 nucleotides: TGTGCCAGCAGCCATACAGGGGCTGTGAGCACTGAAGCTTTCTTT. Protein product: CASSHTGAVSTEAFF. The rearrangement uses TRBV4-2 and TRBJ1-1, with TRBD1 identical over 7 bases. CDR3 length: 15 amino acids. The germline V gene encodes CDR1 LGHNA and CDR2 YNFKEQ. J gave up 4 bases and V 3 bases, and 8 bases lay outside the gene matches.

V gene TRBV7-9 combines with J gene TRBJ2-6; 7 nucleotides line up with TRBD1. With V trimmed by 5 bases and J by 0 bases, 13 bases remained unmatched. The CDR3 spans 19 residues. Germline CDR1 reads SEHNR; CDR2 reads FQNEAQ (reference sequence). This CDR3 reads CASSHLRQGLSSGANVLTF. The CDR3 DNA is TGTGCCAGCAGCCATCTCAGACAGGGATTGTCCTCTGGGGCCAACGTCCTGACTTTC.

The gene calls are TRBV2 and TRBJ2-2; TRBD2 aligns across 10 bases. Germline values: CDR1 SNHLY, CDR2 FYNNEI. The CDR3 covers 16 residues. V lost 4 bases and J lost 6; bases outside the gene matches: 8. CDR3 sequence (DNA): TGTGCCAGCAGTGTGTCGACTAGCGGGTGGTCCGGGGAGCTGTTTTTT. As protein: CASSVSTSGWSGELFF. Full variable domain (remainder filled in from reference TRBV2 and TRBJ2-2): EPEVTQTPSHQVTQMGQEVILRCVPISNHLYFYWYRQILGQKVEFLVSFYNNEISEKSEIFDDQFSVERPDGSNFTLKIRSTKLEDSAMYFCASSVSTSGWSGELFFGEGSRLTVL.

This clone was seen ten or more times. This rearrangement joins TRBV5-1 to TRBJ2-1, with 8 nucleotides matching TRBD2. The CDR3 is 15 residues long. With V trimmed by 4 bases and J by 6 bases, 9 bases remained unmatched. The germline gives CDR1 SGHRS, CDR2 YFSETQ. This CDR3 reads CASSASGGLGNEQFF. Written as DNA, the CDR3 is TGCGCCAGCAGCGCCTCGGGGGGGCTTGGCAATGAGCAGTTCTTC.

The chain has TRBV18 and TRBJ1-5, with TRBD1 identical over 9 bases. The CDR3 extends over 15 amino acids. Trimming removed 4 bases from V and 4 bases from J; junction bases left unmatched: 5. Germline V gene lookup returns CDR1 KGHSH and CDR2 LQKENI. The CDR3 sequence is CASSLGTGRNQPQHF. CDR3 DNA sequence: TGTGCCAGCTCACTGGGGACAGGGCGAAATCAGCCCCAGCATTTT.

V usage is TRBV5-1 and J usage is TRBJ2-1; tentative D call: TRBD2 (6 bases). V shed 5 bases and J shed 2 bases, with 14 bases lying between them. Per the germline V gene, CDR1 is SGHRS and CDR2 is YFSETQ. This CDR3 is built from 15 residues. The CDR3 spells CASSRDSDAYNEQFF. The DNA of the CDR3 is TGCGCCAGCAGTCGGGACTCCGACGCCTACAATGAGCAGTTCTTC.

The chain combines TRBV2 with TRBJ2-6, with 7 bases lining up with TRBD2. CDR3 length equals 15 residues. V shed 7 bases, J shed 0 bases, and the junction held 3 bases outside the gene matches. Germline V CDR1 and CDR2: SNHLY, FYNNEI. In DNA form, the CDR3 reads TGTGCCAGCACCGGCGGGAGCTCTGGGGCCAACGTCCTGACTTTC. Protein: CASTGGSSGANVLTF.

The chain recombines TRBV29-1 with TRBJ2-5; tentative D call: TRBD1 (5 bases). The CDR3 totals 13 residues. The germline CDR1 and CDR2 sequences are SQVTM and ANQGSEA. V lost 1 base, J lost 5 bases, and 11 bases lay in between. Here the CDR3 reads CSVEVQGRETQYF. Here the CDR3 DNA reads TGCAGCGTTGAAGTCCAGGGTCGGGAGACCCAGTACTTC.

This rearrangement joins TRBV6-6 to TRBJ2-2; 9 bases agree with TRBD1. Germline values: CDR1 MNHNY, CDR2 SVGAGI (reference sequence). Trimming removed 8 bases from V and 8 bases from J; junction bases left unmatched: 12. This CDR3 contains 15 residues. CDR3 bases: TGTGCCAGCCGCGCCCCCCGGACAGGGGTAGGGGAGCTGTTTTTT. Translated, it gives CASRAPRTGVGELFF.

V is TRBV4-1 and J is TRBJ2-5; TRBD1 might be the D (5 bases). The CDR3 loop spans 13 amino acids. V dropped 0 bases and J dropped 9 bases, with 11 bases sitting between them. Germline assignment: CDR1 MGHRA and CDR2 YSYEKL. The CDR3 reads CASSQDFRDPQYF. The DNA of the CDR3 is TGCGCCAGCAGCCAAGATTTCAGGGATCCCCAGTACTTC.

The chain employs TRBV7-2 and TRBJ1-3, with D unclear. V was pared by 5 bases and J by 6 bases, with 11 bases between. The V gene's germline CDR1 is SGHTA and CDR2 FQGNSA. The CDR3 covers 13 residues. The CDR3 loop reads CASSRSVTNTIYF. The CDR3 nucleotides read TGTGCCAGCAGCAGAAGCGTTACAAACACCATATATTTT.

This clone appeared a few times. The chain carries TRBV6-5 and TRBJ1-3; 8 nucleotides match TRBD1. V dropped 5 bases and J dropped 4; count of bases not matched to a gene: 7. Germline loops: CDR1 MNHEY, CDR2 SVGAGI. CDR3 length: 15 amino acids. The CDR3 here is CASSLQGAAGNTIYF. CDR3 DNA: TGTGCCAGCAGTCTCCAGGGGGCGGCCGGAAACACCATATATTTT.

The CDR3 DNA sequence: TGTGCTAGTGGTACAGGGAAGACTGAAGCTTTCTTT. Residues: CASGTGKTEAFF. The chain couples TRBV12-5 to TRBJ1-1; D perhaps matches TRBD1 (6 bases). Germline lookup yields CDR1 LGHNT and CDR2 FRNRAP. This CDR3 has 12 amino acids. Trimming removed 5 bases at V and 5 bases at J, with 9 bases between.

This clone was counted at least ten times. V is TRBV19 and J is TRBJ1-2; no definite D call. Germline CDR1 and CDR2: LNHDA and SQIVND (reference sequence). The CDR3 runs to 13 residues. The ends were cut back, 3 bases at V and 2 bases at J, with 7 bases in the middle. CDR3 loop: CASSMVQNYGYTF. The CDR3 DNA follows: TGTGCCAGTAGTATGGTACAGAACTATGGCTACACCTTC.

This clone was seen just once. The rearrangement links TRBV3-1 (or the pseudogene TRBV3-2) to TRBJ1-1, with D maybe TRBD1 (6 bases). V lost 4 bases and J lost 2, with 11 bases in between. This CDR3 is 14 amino acids long. Germline V gene sequence: CDR1 LGHDT, CDR2 YNNKEL (reference sequence). As DNA, the CDR3 is TGTGCCAGCAGCCGAGCAGGGGCCAACACTGAAGCTTTCTTT. This translates into CASSRAGANTEAFF.

This clone was detected a few times. The gene calls are TRBV19 and TRBJ1-4; tentatively, D is TRBD1 (5 bases). This CDR3 has 11 residues. The ends were cut back, 6 bases at V and 7 bases at J, with 6 bases in the middle. CDR1 is LNHDA, CDR2 SQIVND, per germline (reference sequence). The CDR3 is CASRGGEKLFF. In DNA form, the CDR3 reads TGTGCCAGTAGGGGGGGTGAAAAACTGTTTTTT.

The chain links TRBV7-6 to TRBJ2-3, with TRBD2 identical over 7 bases. With 5 bases clipped from V and 1 base from J, the junction kept 9 bases outside the gene matches. CDR3 length equals 16 residues. Germline loops: CDR1 SGHVS, CDR2 FNYEAQ. The CDR3: CASSLWASGRTDTQYF. CDR3 DNA: TGTGCCAGCAGCCTGTGGGCTAGCGGACGCACAGATACGCAGTATTTT.

The J gene is TRBJ1-2, the V gene TRBV6-5, with D possibly being TRBD1 (6 bases). V lost 8 bases, J lost 8 bases, and 18 bases lay in between. The CDR3 is made up of 13 amino acids. Germline V gene lookup returns CDR1 MNHEY and CDR2 SVGAGI. This CDR3 reads CASSSGALGGYTF. CDR3 bases: TGTGCCAGCTCCTCAGGGGCCTTGGGGGGCTACACCTTC.

The chain joins TRBV30 to TRBJ2-6; D gene uncertain. This CDR3 spans 15 amino acids. Between the trimmed V and J ends, which lost 0 bases and 0 bases, there was a span of 6 bases. Germline-derived CDR1 and CDR2 are GTSNPN and SVGIG (reference sequence). In DNA, the CDR3 is TGTGCCTGGAGTGTCTGGGCCTCTGGGGCCAACGTCCTGACTTTC. Protein sequence: CAWSVWASGANVLTF.

The chain is built from TRBV9 and TRBJ2-7; TRBD1 might be the D (5 bases). Germline V gene lookup returns CDR1 SGDLS and CDR2 YYNGEE. V was trimmed by 0 bases and J by 6 bases, leaving 13 bases between them. The CDR3 consists of 14 residues. CDR3 residues: CASSVDSRVGEQYF. The CDR3 coding sequence is TGTGCCAGCAGCGTAGACAGCAGGGTCGGCGAGCAGTACTTC. Full variable domain (missing parts from reference TRBV9 and TRBJ2-7): DSGVTQTPKHLITATGQRVTLRCSPRSGDLSVYWYQQSLDQGLQFLIQYYNGEERAKGNILERFSAQQFPDLHSELNLSSLELGDSALYFCASSVDSRVGEQYFGPGTRLTVT.

The chain recombines TRBV24-1 with TRBJ2-1; D possibly corresponds to TRBD1 (5 bases). V lost 4 bases to trimming and J lost 2 bases, with 14 bases between them. Looked up from germline, CDR1 is KGHDR and CDR2 is SFDVKD. The CDR3 runs 16 residues. The CDR3 bases are TGTGCCACCAGTGAGTATCAGGGTACCCCCTACAATGAGCAGTTCTTC. Its translation is CATSEYQGTPYNEQFF.

V and J are TRBV19 and TRBJ1-1; 8 nucleotides match TRBD1. The germline V gene has CDR1 LNHDA and CDR2 SQIVND (reference sequence). This CDR3 spans 13 amino acids. The junction had 13 bases not matched to a gene; V was cut back by 10 bases and J by 9 bases. The CDR3 DNA follows: TGTGCCACCCGAGACAGGGGAGCCTCACAAGCTTTCTTT. As protein: CATRDRGASQAFF.

The chain employs TRBV5-8 and TRBJ1-3; 7 nucleotides align to TRBD1. This CDR3 has 17 residues. Germline V gene lookup returns CDR1 SGHTS and CDR2 YDEGEE. V dropped 4 bases and J dropped 0; count of bases not matched to a gene: 10. CDR3 nucleotide sequence: TGTGCCAGCAGCCCCGGGTGGGACAGCGGCTCTGGAAACACCATATATTTT. Translating gives CASSPGWDSGSGNTIYF.

This chain links TRBV7-2 with TRBJ1-1; D is unclear. CDR3 length: 15 amino acids. The ends were cut back, 5 bases at V and 5 bases at J, with 18 bases in the middle. Germline assignment: CDR1 SGHTA and CDR2 FQGNSA. CDR3 nucleotide sequence: TGTGCCAGCAGCCCCGAACCCGGCACGGGGACTGAAGCTTTCTTT. Residues: CASSPEPGTGTEAFF.